This entry concerns a single TCR beta chain. Its antigen is unknown. This record comes from a study of T cell responses to AZD1222 COVID-19 vaccine. The CDR3 extends over 13 amino acids. The germline V gene encodes CDR1 SEHNR and CDR2 FQNEAQ (reference sequence). Trimming shortened V by 8 bases and J by 2 bases, and 11 bases separated the two germline ends. Sequenced by immunoSEQ multiplex PCR; TCRdb stores in-frame clones only, minus some. The repertoire consists of approximately 130,000 clones, with approximately 90% occurring once and the leading ten covering 11%. Findings and limits, study-wide: Only 5 to 7 AZD1222 recipients were seropositive at baseline. Donors were largely white British and mainly female; clonal diversity was possibly underestimated. Scientists sampled the repertoires only once the peak T cell response had passed.

The clonotype was recovered from an adult in good health. This chain joins TRBV7-9 and TRBJ2-3, with TRBD2 as a possible D gene (5 bases). The source material was peripheral blood, sampled on day 0 of MenACWY control vaccination. CDR3 sequence (DNA): TGTGCCAGCGCCCGAGGGTCCACAGATACGCAGTATTTT. Translating gives CASARGSTDTQYF.